What follows is one T cell receptor (beta chain) and its context. Its specificity is not known. Approximately 10 milliliters was the volume of peripheral blood drawn from each donor. The entry originates in a study of blood T cells in healthy people across ages. Study-level results: Age advanced and TCR beta diversity per million T cells fell, roughly linearly. Higher diversity and more naive CD4+ cells were features of long-lived donors, compared to aged donors.

In germline, CDR1 is SGHTA, CDR2 FQGTGA. CDR3 length: 17 residues. V shed 3 bases, J shed 8 bases, and the junction held 15 bases outside the gene matches. PCR was performed a second time for 7 to 11 cycles using a sample-barcoded 5' primer and a J-beta primer mix. Each sample yielded at least 2.5 million CDR3-containing paired-end reads. TCRdb analysed the 5' RACE reads with MiXCR anew, one entry per CDR3 protein. Of about 830,000 distinct CDR3 sequences in the sample, 62% were seen once. The chain recombines TRBV7-3 with TRBJ2-3, with 9 bases identical to TRBD2. The sample comprised blood. The sequence derives from a man aged 25 to 40 in good health. The CDR3 region is CASSFLSGGGAVGTQYF. The CDR3 nucleotides are TGTGCCAGCAGCTTTTTGTCTGGCGGGGGGGCTGTGGGTACGCAGTATTTT.